The 27 T cell receptor beta chains reported below all come from one sample, sequenced in a study of blood T cells in healthy people across ages. Through a sample-barcoded 5' primer and a J-beta primer mix, a second PCR was run for 7 to 11 cycles. TCRdb re-analysed the 5' RACE reads in MiXCR, keeping a single row per CDR3 protein. The sample comprises approximately 1,000,000 distinct CDR3 sequences, around 43% of which are singletons, and under 20% rests with the top ten. The sequenced material came from blood. The receptors shown here come from an older woman in good health.

This clonotype was found a few times. The chain has TRBV2 and TRBJ2-5; 7 bases match TRBD2. The CDR3 sequence is 13 residues long. Germline CDR1 SNHLY, CDR2 FYNNEI. The ends lost 6 bases at V and 4 bases at J; junction bases unmatched: 5. The CDR3 spells CASRRREGETQYF. CDR3 nucleotide sequence: TGTGCCAGCAGGAGAAGGGAGGGAGAGACCCAGTACTTC.

The chain combines TRBV24-1 with TRBJ2-5; 13 bases map to TRBD2. Germline V CDR1 and CDR2: KGHDR, SFDVKD. V dropped 3 bases and J dropped 4; count of bases not matched to a gene: 7. The CDR3 length is 17 residues. This chain's CDR3 is CATSDPRTSGSIETQYF. The CDR3 nucleotides read TGTGCCACCAGTGATCCCCGGACTAGCGGGAGTATAGAGACCCAGTACTTC.

V is TRBV6-1 and J is TRBJ2-6; 9 bases agree with TRBD2. Losses at the gene ends were 7 bases for V and 0 bases for J; bases not matched to a gene: 19. Germline V gene data show CDR1 as MNHNS and CDR2 as SASEGT. This CDR3 has 21 amino acids. The CDR3 region is CASKRAGFRDSGSSGANVLTF. The CDR3, as DNA: TGTGCCAGCAAGCGGGCGGGGTTCAGGGATAGCGGGAGCTCTGGGGCCAACGTCCTGACTTTC.

This clonotype was found a few times. The genes are TRBV6-2 or TRBV6-3 and TRBJ2-7; 10 bases align to TRBD2. CDR1 and CDR2 from the germline V gene are MNHEY and SVGEGT. V was pared by 8 bases and J by 7 bases, with 8 bases of the junction left unmatched. This CDR3 contains 13 residues. CDR3 DNA sequence: TGTGCCAGCGTCCTAGCGGGAGTCGGTGAGCAGTACTTC. Translating gives CASVLAGVGEQYF.

Note on this clonotype: With a much larger clone just one base away, this may be a read error. The rearrangement uses TRBV15 and TRBJ2-7, with D uncertain. Near its end, the DNA agrees better with TRBJ2-5, so the J call may be wrong. Germline CDR1 and CDR2: LNHNV and YYDKDF (reference sequence). The CDR3 has 12 amino acids. The CDR3 here is CATSRGEETQYF. DNA of the CDR3: TGTGCCACCAGCAGAGGTGAAGAGACCCAGTACTTC.

The rearrangement links TRBV6-5 to TRBJ2-5, with 8 bases fitting TRBD2. Trimming at V came to 6 bases and at J to 7 bases, leaving 13 bases not matched to a gene. This CDR3 has 15 amino acids. CDR1 and CDR2 (germline): MNHEY, SVGAGI. The CDR3 loop reads CASSRRTSGSRTQYF. CDR3 DNA sequence: TGTGCCAGCAGCCGACGTACTAGCGGCTCCAGGACCCAGTACTTC.

This chain uses TRBV14 with TRBJ2-4; 10 bases map to TRBD1. Germline assignment: CDR1 SGHDN and CDR2 FVKESK. V shed 2 bases, J shed 1 base, and the junction held 11 bases outside the gene matches. This CDR3 contains 19 residues. CDR3 coding DNA: TGTGCCAGCAGCCAAAGGGCGACAGGGGGCGACGAGGCCAAAAACATTCAGTACTTC. Its protein product is CASSQRATGGDEAKNIQYF.

In nucleotides, the CDR3 is TGTGCCAGCAGTGTACTCAGGGACGAGGGTCGGACCCAGTACTTC. Amino acid sequence: CASSVLRDEGRTQYF. The J gene is TRBJ2-5, the V gene TRBV6-1; perhaps D is TRBD1 or TRBD2 (5 bases each). CDR1 and CDR2 (germline): MNHNS, SASEGT. Trimming removed 4 bases at V and 7 bases at J, with 19 bases between. The CDR3 is made up of 15 amino acids.

This clonotype was seen more than once but under ten times. The chain has TRBV7-9 and TRBJ2-5; D is perhaps TRBD2 (5 bases). The germline CDR1 and CDR2 sequences are SEHNR and FQNEAQ (reference sequence). The CDR3 consists of 13 residues. Deletions cut 5 bases from V and 4 bases from J, with 11 bases between. CDR3 nucleotides: TGTGCCAGCAGCGGCGGGTCCCGAGAGACCCAGTACTTC. Its translation is CASSGGSRETQYF.

This chain uses TRBV5-1 with TRBJ2-7; 9 nucleotides match TRBD1. The CDR3 is 15 amino acids. After removal of 2 bases from V and 7 bases from J, the junction contained 10 bases not matched to a gene. CDR1 is SGHRS, CDR2 YFSETQ, per germline. The DNA of the CDR3 is TGCGCCAGCAGCTTAACCTCCGGGACAGGGCGAGAGCAGTACTTC. The encoded protein is CASSLTSGTGREQYF. The full variable domain, in which reference TRBV5-1 and TRBJ2-7 provide the parts outside the CDR3, is KAGVTQTPRYLIKTRGQQVTLSCSPISGHRSVSWYQQTPGQGLQFLFEYFSETQRNKGNFPGRFSGRQFSNSRSEMNVSTLELGDSALYLCASSLTSGTGREQYFGPGTRLTVT.

This clonotype was observed a handful of times. This chain uses TRBV27 with TRBJ1-6; D gene uncertain. Trimming pared 2 bases from V and 7 bases from J, leaving 9 bases between. The CDR3 totals 14 residues. The germline V gene has CDR1 MNHEY and CDR2 SMNVEV (reference sequence). Here the CDR3 reads CASSLIQSNSPLHF. CDR3 DNA: TGTGCCAGCAGTTTAATTCAGTCAAATTCACCCCTCCACTTT.

The chain is built from TRBV20-1 and TRBJ2-7; 9 nucleotides match TRBD1. The end of the DNA is better explained by TRBJ2-5, so the J call may be wrong. This CDR3 spans 13 amino acids. The germline CDR1 and CDR2 sequences are DFQATT and SNEGSKA (reference sequence). The CDR3 DNA reads as TGCAGTGCTATCGGGACAGGGCGGGAGACCCAGTACTTC. Protein product: CSAIGTGRETQYF.

This clonotype was observed a handful of times. This chain connects TRBV28 to TRBJ2-5, with 10 bases identical to TRBD1. Germline CDR1 reads MDHEN; CDR2 reads SYDVKM. This CDR3 is 15 amino acids long. Germline trimming cut 3 bases from V and 2 bases from J; bases unmatched to any gene: 3. DNA of the CDR3: TGTGCCAGCAGTTTCGGGACAGGGGAGCAAGAGACCCAGTACTTC. Encoded protein: CASSFGTGEQETQYF.

This clonotype appeared once. V and J are TRBV7-9 and TRBJ1-1; D is ambiguous. Germline values: CDR1 SEHNR, CDR2 FQNEAQ (reference sequence). This CDR3 is built from 14 residues. Trimming stripped 3 bases from V and 4 bases from J, with 12 bases between. The CDR3 protein is CASSFGSFGTEAFF. For the CDR3, the DNA is TGTGCCAGCAGCTTCGGGTCGTTCGGCACTGAAGCTTTCTTT.

This clonotype was observed many times. J is TRBJ2-7 and V is TRBV2; 11 bases align to TRBD2. V dropped 8 bases and J dropped 4; count of bases not matched to a gene: 13. Germline V CDR1 and CDR2: SNHLY, FYNNEI. This CDR3 contains 16 residues. Written as DNA, the CDR3 is TGTGCCAGCGGCAGGGCGGTACTAGCGGGGGCATACGAGCAGTACTTC. This gives the protein CASGRAVLAGAYEQYF. Supplemented by reference TRBV2 and TRBJ2-7, the full variable domain reads EPEVTQTPSHQVTQMGQEVILRCVPISNHLYFYWYRQILGQKVEFLVSFYNNEISEKSEIFDDQFSVERPDGSNFTLKIRSTKLEDSAMYFCASGRAVLAGAYEQYFGPGTRLTVT.

The chain carries TRBV2 and TRBJ2-4; TRBD2 is a possible D gene (5 bases). The end of the DNA fits TRBJ2-7 better, so the J call may be wrong. The CDR3 runs 15 residues. CDR1 and CDR2 from the germline V gene are SNHLY and FYNNEI. DNA of the CDR3: TGTGCCAGCAGTGAAGGTTCAGGAGGCCCACTCGAGCAGTACTTC. Its protein is CASSEGSGGPLEQYF.

Note on this clonotype: A read error may account for a junction end that differs from germline. The V and J genes are TRBV10-3 and TRBJ2-7, with 15 nucleotides matching TRBD2. The germline V gene encodes CDR1 ENHRY and CDR2 SYGVKD. The length of the CDR3 is 17 residues. The CDR3 is CTISEKGLAGGSYEQYF. The DNA for the CDR3 is TGTACCATCAGTGAGAAGGGACTAGCGGGAGGCTCCTACGAGCAGTACTTC.

The chain links TRBV7-2 to TRBJ2-7; 12 bases map to TRBD2. The CDR3 has 17 amino acids. The V gene end was trimmed by 1 base and the J gene end by 4 bases; junction bases not matched to a gene: 8. CDR1 SGHTA and CDR2 FQGNSA come from the germline V gene. The CDR3 reads CASSLELAGGPHYEQYF. The CDR3, as DNA: TGTGCCAGCAGCTTAGAACTAGCGGGAGGACCACATTACGAGCAGTACTTC. The full variable domain, in which reference TRBV7-2 and TRBJ2-7 provide the parts outside the CDR3, is GAGVSQSPSNKVTEKGKDVELRCDPISGHTALYWYRQSLGQGLEFLIYFQGNSAPDKSGLPSDRFSAERTGGSVSTLTIQRTQQEDSAVYLCASSLELAGGPHYEQYFGPGTRLTVT.

V usage is TRBV12-3 or TRBV12-4 and J usage is TRBJ1-1, with D unclear. The V end was cut by 5 bases, the J end by 5 bases, with 18 bases between. The CDR3 consists of 15 residues. CDR3 DNA: TGTGCCAGCAGTCTCCCGGAGGCGGAAGGGACTGAAGCTTTCTTT. Encoded protein: CASSLPEAEGTEAFF.

The chain recombines TRBV4-3 with TRBJ2-1, with TRBD2 matching 10 bases. Germline V gene lookup returns CDR1 LGHNA and CDR2 YSLEER. V was clipped by 1 base and J by 6 bases; unmatched bases: 3. The CDR3 length is 15 residues. The CDR3 region is CASSQGGLASNEQFF. CDR3 sequence (DNA): TGCGCCAGCAGCCAAGGGGGACTAGCGAGCAATGAGCAGTTCTTC.

Remarks on this clonotype: Since a much larger clone is just one base distant, this may be a read error. The V and J genes are TRBV4-1 and TRBJ2-7; perhaps TRBD1 as D (6 bases). CDR1 and CDR2 (germline): MGHRA, YSYEKL. CDR3 size: 13 residues. For the CDR3, the DNA is TGCGCCAGCAGCCGACAGGACTCCTGCGAGCAGTACTTC. This encodes CASSRQDSCEQYF.

This clonotype was counted only a few times. The chain is built from TRBV7-9 and TRBJ2-4, with TRBD1 as a possible D gene (7 bases). V lost 5 bases, J lost 5 bases, and 19 bases lay in between. Germline V CDR1 and CDR2: SEHNR, FQNEAQ (reference sequence). The CDR3 sequence is 16 residues long. The CDR3 sequence is CASSGVFQGGQNIQYF. The DNA for the CDR3 is TGTGCCAGCAGCGGGGTTTTCCAGGGGGGACAAAACATTCAGTACTTC.

The chain couples TRBV28 to TRBJ2-1, with a weak D call TRBD2 (6 bases). Per germline, CDR1 MDHEN and CDR2 SYDVKM. The ends were cut back, 10 bases at V and 0 bases at J, with 13 bases in the middle. The CDR3 has 14 amino acids. This CDR3 is CATVAVVSYNEQFF. CDR3 bases: TGTGCCACCGTAGCGGTTGTCTCCTACAATGAGCAGTTCTTC. The entire variable domain, with the rest obtained from reference TRBV28 and TRBJ2-1, is as follows: DVKVTQSSRYLVKRTGEKVFLECVQDMDHENMFWYRQDPGLGLRLIYFSYDVKMKEKGDIPEGYSVSREKKERFSLILESASTNQTSMYLCATVAVVSYNEQFFGPGTRLTVL.

This clonotype showed up just a few times. The chain recombines TRBV7-3 with TRBJ2-6; D unresolved. Germline V gives CDR1 SGHTA, CDR2 FQGTGA. V shed 7 bases and J shed 3 bases, with 10 bases lying between them. The CDR3 loop spans 14 amino acids. The CDR3 region is CASNLEVGANVLTF. Written as DNA, the CDR3 is TGTGCCAGCAATTTAGAGGTTGGGGCCAACGTCCTGACTTTC.

This clonotype was seen a few times. The gene calls are TRBV20-1 and TRBJ2-7, with 8 nucleotides matching TRBD2. Germline trimming cut 5 bases from V and 1 base from J; bases unmatched to any gene: 13. CDR3 length: 16 residues. Germline V gives CDR1 DFQATT, CDR2 SNEGSKA (reference sequence). The CDR3 protein is CSARDATSVKSYEQYF. CDR3 DNA: TGCAGTGCTCGGGACGCGACTAGCGTGAAATCCTACGAGCAGTACTTC.

The V gene is TRBV11-2, the J gene TRBJ2-7; 8 bases are a match to TRBD1. CDR3 size: 15 residues. The V gene's germline CDR1 is SGHAT and CDR2 FQNNGV. V gave up 5 bases and J gave up 0 bases; unmatched junction bases: 6. CDR3 DNA: TGTGCCAGCAGCCGACCGGGACAGGCCTCCTACGAGCAGTACTTC. Its protein product is CASSRPGQASYEQYF.

This chain connects TRBV9 to TRBJ2-1, with D uncertain. The CDR3 loop spans 16 amino acids. Trimming took off 0 bases at V and 8 bases at J, with 18 bases between the two ends. Germline CDR1 and CDR2: SGDLS and YYNGEE. The CDR3 sequence is CASSVAIGAENHEQFF. The CDR3, as DNA: TGTGCCAGCAGCGTAGCTATCGGTGCGGAGAACCATGAGCAGTTCTTC.